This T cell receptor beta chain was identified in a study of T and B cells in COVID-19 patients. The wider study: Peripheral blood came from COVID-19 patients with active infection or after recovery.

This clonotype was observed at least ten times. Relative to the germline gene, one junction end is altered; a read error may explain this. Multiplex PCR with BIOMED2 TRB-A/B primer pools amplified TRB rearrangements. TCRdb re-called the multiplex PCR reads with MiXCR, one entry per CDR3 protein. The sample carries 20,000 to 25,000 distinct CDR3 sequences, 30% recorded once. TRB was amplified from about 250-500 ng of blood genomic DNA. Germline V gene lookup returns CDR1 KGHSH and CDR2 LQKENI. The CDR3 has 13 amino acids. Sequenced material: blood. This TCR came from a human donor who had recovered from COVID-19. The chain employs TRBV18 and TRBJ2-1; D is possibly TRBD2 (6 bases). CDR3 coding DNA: TGTGCCAGCTCATCACCGGGGCGGGGTGAGCAGTTCTTC. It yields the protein CASSSPGRGEQFF.